One sample yielded the 3 T cell receptor beta chains listed below, sequenced in a study of blood T cells in healthy people across ages. For the second PCR, which ran for 7 to 11 cycles, a sample-barcoded 5' primer and a J-beta primer mix were used. TCRdb called the 5' RACE reads again in MiXCR, with one record for every CDR3 protein. The data show over a million distinct CDR3 sequences, approximately 43% seen once. The sequenced sample consisted of blood. The receptor set was obtained from a woman aged 18-29 years in good health.

This clonotype was counted between two and nine times. The J gene is TRBJ1-5, the V gene TRBV7-2; possible D gene TRBD1, 6 bases. The CDR3 is 14 amino acids. Germline lookup yields CDR1 SGHTA and CDR2 FQGNSA. Trimming removed 9 bases at V and 7 bases at J, with 19 bases between. The CDR3 here is CARLAGDRTQPQHF. The CDR3 bases are TGTGCCAGATTGGCGGGCGACAGGACACAGCCCCAGCATTTT.

In this sample, this clonotype turned up a few times. This chain joins TRBV2 and TRBJ2-5, with a possible D match to TRBD2 (5 bases). V gave up 6 bases and J gave up 11 bases, with 22 bases separating them. The CDR3 spans 14 residues. The germline gives CDR1 SNHLY, CDR2 FYNNEI. DNA of the CDR3: TGTGCCAGCAGAATTACAATCGGGGTTAATGAGCAGTACTTC. This gives the protein CASRITIGVNEQYF.

This clonotype was detected a few times. The CDR3 is CSASPLRRREDTQYF. In nucleotides, the CDR3 is TGCAGTGCTAGTCCCCTTCGGAGAAGGGAAGATACGCAGTATTTT. The chain is built from TRBV20-1 and TRBJ2-3; D unresolved. V dropped 3 bases and J dropped 5 bases, with 18 bases sitting between them. Germline-derived CDR1 and CDR2 are DFQATT and SNEGSKA (reference sequence). This CDR3 contains 15 residues.